This T cell receptor (beta chain) was retrieved from a study of identifying expanded T cells in peripheral blood. Clones were read by immunoSEQ multiplex PCR, and TCRdb kept only the in-frame ones, dropping some. The sample has tens of thousands of clones, about 87% seen once. V lost 8 bases, J lost 5 bases, and 8 bases stayed unmatched. From germline, CDR1 is MDHEN and CDR2 SYDVKM. CDR3 length: 13 amino acids. Sequenced input: blood. The TCR was taken from a person between 18 and 69 years old in good health. The chain joins TRBV28 to TRBJ2-7, with TRBD2 matching over 8 bases. The CDR3 nucleotides read TGTGCCAGCGGAAGCGGGAGAGTCCACGAGCAGTACTTC. Protein product: CASGSGRVHEQYF.